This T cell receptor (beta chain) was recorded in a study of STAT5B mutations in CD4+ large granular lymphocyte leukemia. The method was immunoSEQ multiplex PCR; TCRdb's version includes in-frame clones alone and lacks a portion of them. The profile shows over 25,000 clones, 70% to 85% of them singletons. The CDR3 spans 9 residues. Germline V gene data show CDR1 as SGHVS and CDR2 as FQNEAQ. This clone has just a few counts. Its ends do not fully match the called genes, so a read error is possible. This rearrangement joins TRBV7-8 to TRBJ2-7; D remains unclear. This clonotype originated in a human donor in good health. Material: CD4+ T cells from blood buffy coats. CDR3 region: CASSFPTLF. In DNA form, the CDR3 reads TGTGCCAGCAGCTTCCCGACTCTTTTC.